A single sample is the source of the 11 T cell receptor beta chains below, sequenced in a study of cytomegalovirus exposure and HLA in healthy donors. 60 Vbeta and 13 Jbeta primers were used in PCR. The assay was immunoSEQ multiplex PCR, and TCRdb's table has in-frame clones only and misses some. The sample includes more than 150,000 clones, 75% seen only once; the top ten take around 8.3%. What was sequenced was PBMCs. All receptors derive from a woman in her thirties or forties in good health and CMV-seropositive.

CDR3 loop: CAWMKTYEQYF. The CDR3 DNA is TGTGCCTGGATGAAAACCTACGAGCAGTACTTC. The chain links TRBV30 to TRBJ2-5; D ambiguous. The J call may be faulty, since TRBJ2-7 better matches the DNA end. The CDR3 contains 11 residues. CDR1 is GTSNPN and CDR2 is SVGIG in the germline V gene (reference sequence).

The table lists this clone with a few counts. A read error likely explains this, since a far larger clone differs by one base. This CDR3 fails to terminate in the conserved phenylalanine or tryptophan, so it likely reflects a read error. The genes are TRBV28 and TRBJ1-5; D gene unclear. Germline V gene data show CDR1 as MDHEN and CDR2 as SYDVKM. V shed 6 bases and J shed 5 bases, with 14 bases lying between them. The CDR3 spans 14 residues. The CDR3 sequence is CASSPEVFHQPQHS. As DNA, the CDR3 is TGTGCCAGCAGCCCTGAGGTGTTCCATCAGCCCCAGCATTCT.

This chain uses TRBV7-2 with TRBJ1-3; D gene unclear. Trimming removed 5 bases at V and 2 bases at J, with 13 bases between. The length of the CDR3 is 15 residues. CDR1 and CDR2 from the germline V gene are SGHTA and FQGNSA. The CDR3 region has the DNA TGTGCCAGCAGCCCCCCCGGGAAGACTGGAAACACCATATATTTT. This gives the protein CASSPPGKTGNTIYF.

V is TRBV7-3 and J is TRBJ2-2; a weak D match, TRBD1 (6 bases). The V gene's germline CDR1 is SGHTA and CDR2 FQGTGA. This CDR3 spans 12 amino acids. Between the trimmed V and J ends, which lost 8 bases and 6 bases, there was a span of 10 bases. CDR3 sequence: CASGRQAGELFF. The DNA for the CDR3 is TGTGCCAGCGGGAGACAGGCCGGGGAGCTGTTTTTT.

The genes are TRBV19 and TRBJ1-2; D gene ambiguous. This CDR3 is 13 amino acids long. V was clipped by 1 base and J by 4 bases, with 7 bases between them. Germline CDR1 LNHDA, CDR2 SQIVND (reference sequence). CDR3 protein: CASSIVPVYGYTF. The CDR3 DNA sequence: TGTGCCAGTAGTATAGTTCCAGTCTATGGCTACACCTTC.

The J gene is TRBJ1-5, the V gene TRBV2, with D tentatively TRBD1 (6 bases). This CDR3 region has 16 residues. V gave up 2 bases and J gave up 9 bases, with 20 bases separating them. The germline V gene has CDR1 SNHLY and CDR2 FYNNEI. The DNA for the CDR3 is TGTGCCAGCAGTGAAAGAGGGGGACCCTCTCCCAGGCCCCAGCATTTT. This gives the protein CASSERGGPSPRPQHF. The full variable domain, its missing parts supplied by reference TRBV2 and TRBJ1-5, is EPEVTQTPSHQVTQMGQEVILRCVPISNHLYFYWYRQILGQKVEFLVSFYNNEISEKSEIFDDQFSVERPDGSNFTLKIRSTKLEDSAMYFCASSERGGPSPRPQHFGDGTRLSIL.

This clone appeared a single time. This rearrangement joins TRBV29-1 to TRBJ2-1; the match to TRBD2 covers 9 bases. From germline, CDR1 is SQVTM and CDR2 ANQGSEA. Trimming at V came to 0 bases and at J to 9 bases, leaving 9 bases not matched to a gene. This CDR3 has 15 amino acids. CDR3 bases: TGCAGCGTTGAAGACATGGGTAGCGGGAGCCCTGAGCAGTTCTTC. It is translated as CSVEDMGSGSPEQFF.

This clone came up a few times. The chain joins TRBV4-3 to TRBJ1-5; tentative D call: TRBD1 (5 bases). Per the germline V gene, CDR1 is LGHNA and CDR2 is YSLEER. The length of the CDR3 is 13 residues. The V gene lost 3 bases and the J gene lost 4 bases, with 7 bases spanning the gap. CDR3 sequence (DNA): TGCGCCAGCAGCCAGGCAGGGAATCAGCCCCAGCATTTT. This codes for CASSQAGNQPQHF.

The V call is TRBV4-1, the J call TRBJ2-2; TRBD1 matches 9 bases. The J segment lost 7 bases and the V segment lost 4 bases, leaving 4 bases of the junction unmatched. The CDR3 contains 14 residues. The V gene's germline CDR1 is MGHRA and CDR2 YSYEKL. CDR3 in amino acids: CASSRLTGGGELFF. DNA of the CDR3: TGCGCCAGCAGCCGATTGACAGGGGGCGGGGAGCTGTTTTTT.

The chain recombines TRBV5-4 with TRBJ2-7; the match to TRBD2 covers 9 bases. The J segment lost 7 bases and the V segment lost 0 bases, leaving 8 bases of the junction unmatched. This CDR3 is 15 amino acids long. Germline V CDR1 and CDR2: SGHNT, YYREEE (reference sequence). CDR3 amino acids: CASSLVGGRAGEQYF. In nucleotides, the CDR3 is TGTGCCAGCAGCTTGGTTGGCGGGAGGGCCGGGGAGCAGTACTTC.

The V and J genes are TRBV7-8 and TRBJ2-7; the match to TRBD1 covers 7 bases. Germline V gene lookup returns CDR1 SGHVS and CDR2 FQNEAQ. The CDR3 has 13 residues. Germline trimming cut 8 bases from V and 1 base from J; bases unmatched to any gene: 5. The CDR3 reads CASRWGQSYEQYF. CDR3 DNA sequence: TGTGCCAGCCGCTGGGGACAGTCCTACGAGCAGTACTTC.